These 23 T cell receptor beta chains were sequenced from one sample in a study of regulatory T cells in long-lasting Graves disease. The time point was: newly diagnosed GD, antithyroid drugs for less than 3 months. RNA isolated from PBMCs was used to make the TCR library. Building of the TCR beta libraries involved iRepertoire HTBI primers and Arm-PCR of CDR3 regions. TCRdb called the multiplex PCR reads again in MiXCR, with one record for every CDR3 protein. The sample holds about 470,000 distinct CDR3 sequences; just under 15% are singletons and the top ten take 16%. These data also formed part of another study, on T cells in Graves' hyperthyroidism and ophthalmopathy.

The sequencing here drew on peripheral blood mononuclear cells (PBMCs), taken at new diagnosis, from a patient treated with antithyroid drugs. These receptors all come from a woman aged 25-40 years with Graves disease.

This clonotype was seen repeatedly, ten times or more. The genes are TRBV24-1 and TRBJ2-1; 11 positions match TRBD2. The CDR3 runs to 18 residues. Germline loops: CDR1 KGHDR, CDR2 SFDVKD. Trimming removed 0 bases from V and 4 bases from J; junction bases left unmatched: 7. CDR3 coding DNA: TGTGCCACCAGTGATTTGAAACCGACTAGCGGGACGTACAATGAGCAGTTCTTC. Translating gives CATSDLKPTSGTYNEQFF.

V usage is TRBV29-1 and J usage is TRBJ1-3; the D gene is possibly TRBD1 (5 bases). CDR3 length equals 13 residues. Trimming shortened V by 7 bases and J by 2 bases, and 12 bases separated the two germline ends. Germline V gene sequence: CDR1 SQVTM, CDR2 ANQGSEA. The CDR3 here is CSAREGTGNTIYF. CDR3 nucleotide sequence: TGCAGCGCTCGCGAGGGGACTGGAAACACCATATATTTT.

In this sample, this clonotype turned up many times. The V gene is TRBV12-3 or TRBV12-4, the J gene TRBJ2-3; TRBD2 matches at 10 bases. This CDR3 has 17 amino acids. Trimming at V came to 5 bases and at J to 4 bases, leaving 12 bases not matched to a gene. DNA of the CDR3: TGTGCCAGCAGTAACCCTCTCGCCCTAGCGGGAGCAGATACGCAGTATTTT. As protein: CASSNPLALAGADTQYF.

The table lists this clonotype with many counts. The V gene is TRBV12-3 or TRBV12-4, the J gene TRBJ2-1; D call uncertain. The V and J ends lost 7 bases and 8 bases respectively, with 15 bases between them. There are 13 residues in the CDR3. The CDR3: CASKEIGWDEQFF. The CDR3 coding sequence is TGTGCCAGCAAAGAAATTGGGTGGGATGAGCAGTTCTTC.

This clonotype was counted only a few times. The CDR3 region has the DNA TGTGCCAGCAGCCCGGGACAGCCAACTAATCAGCCCCAGCATTTT. Protein: CASSPGQPTNQPQHF. J is TRBJ1-5 and V is TRBV7-2; 7 positions agree with TRBD1. Germline V lookup: CDR1 SGHTA, CDR2 FQGNSA. The CDR3 length is 15 residues. The V and J ends lost 5 bases and 4 bases, in that order; junction bases with no gene match: 8.

This chain connects TRBV20-1 to TRBJ2-1, with 8 bases aligning to TRBD2. Unmatched junction bases numbered 1, after V lost 0 bases and J lost 0 bases. Germline V gene lookup returns CDR1 DFQATT and CDR2 SNEGSKA (reference sequence). The CDR3 runs to 15 residues. CDR3 protein: CSARDSGTSYNEQFF. CDR3 DNA: TGCAGTGCTAGAGATAGCGGGACCTCCTACAATGAGCAGTTCTTC.

The chain joins TRBV20-1 to TRBJ1-5, with D possibly being TRBD1 (5 bases). Germline values: CDR1 DFQATT, CDR2 SNEGSKA (reference sequence). The CDR3 covers 16 residues. The V and J ends lost 5 bases and 4 bases respectively, with 21 bases between them. This chain's CDR3 is CSAPTRGGEWNQPQHF. The CDR3, as DNA: TGCAGTGCTCCAACCCGTGGAGGGGAATGGAATCAGCCCCAGCATTTT.

The chain combines TRBV5-5 with TRBJ2-6; perhaps TRBD1 as D (5 bases). The V end lost 4 bases, the J end lost 4 bases, and 9 bases lay between the germline ends. CDR3 length: 14 residues. CDR1 SGHKS and CDR2 YYEKEE come from the germline V gene (reference sequence). The CDR3 DNA reads TGTGCCAGCAGCCCAGGGCGAGGGGCCAACGTCCTGACTTTC. Translation: CASSPGRGANVLTF.

This clonotype appeared many times. The chain is built from TRBV20-1 and TRBJ2-7; unclear D gene. This CDR3 has 11 residues. V shed 5 bases and J shed 0 bases, with 5 bases lying between them. Germline V lookup: CDR1 DFQATT, CDR2 SNEGSKA (reference sequence). This CDR3 is CSAYSSYEQYF. The CDR3 DNA follows: TGCAGTGCTTATAGCTCCTACGAGCAGTACTTC.

This clonotype occurred a few times. The CDR3 region is CASARERSSYEQYF. As DNA, the CDR3 is TGTGCCAGTGCGAGGGAGAGGAGCTCCTACGAGCAGTACTTC. This chain joins TRBV19 and TRBJ2-7, with D tentatively TRBD2 (5 bases). V lost 8 bases to trimming and J lost 0 bases, with 14 bases between them. This CDR3 is 14 amino acids long. The germline CDR1 and CDR2 sequences are LNHDA and SQIVND (reference sequence). Full variable domain (rest looked up from reference TRBV19 and TRBJ2-7): DGGITQSPKYLFRKEGQNVTLSCEQNLNHDAMYWYRQDPGQGLRLIYYSQIVNDFQKGDIAEGYSVSREKKESFPLTVTSAQKNPTAFYLCASARERSSYEQYFGPGTRLTVT.

This clonotype was detected ten times or more. This sequence joins TRBV7-9 and TRBJ1-1; 11 positions match TRBD1. With V trimmed by 5 bases and J by 3 bases, 14 bases remained unmatched. There are 18 residues in the CDR3. Germline V gene lookup returns CDR1 SEHNR and CDR2 FQNEAQ (reference sequence). CDR3 DNA: TGTGCCAGCAGCCAAGGTCGGGGACAGGGGGTAGGGTACACTGAAGCTTTCTTT. It specifies CASSQGRGQGVGYTEAFF.

This clonotype showed up many times. The gene calls are TRBV28 and TRBJ1-5; TRBD1 might be the D (6 bases). Germline V gene sequence: CDR1 MDHEN, CDR2 SYDVKM. The CDR3 totals 14 residues. V was shortened by 6 bases and J by 3 bases, with 12 bases between the two germline ends. The CDR3 here is CASRPGHSNQPQHF. The CDR3 DNA reads TGTGCCAGCAGACCGGGACACTCCAATCAGCCCCAGCATTTT.

This clonotype has a handful of counts. Germline and junction disagree at one end, which may indicate a read error. This rearrangement joins TRBV4-1 to TRBJ1-1; maybe TRBD1 (6 bases). The CDR3 consists of 15 residues. Per the germline V gene, CDR1 is MGHRA and CDR2 is YSYEKL. In DNA form, the CDR3 reads TGCGCCAGCAGACGTCAGGGGTCGGGCGCCATTGAAACTTTCTTT. This codes for CASRRQGSGAIETFF.

The chain employs TRBV12-5 and TRBJ2-1, with TRBD2 matching over 10 bases. The germline gives CDR1 LGHNT, CDR2 FRNRAP. The CDR3 spans 16 residues. After removal of 0 bases from V and 4 bases from J, the junction contained 3 bases not matched to a gene. In nucleotides, the CDR3 is TGTGCTAGTGGTTTGGTGGGGACTAGCGTTTACAATGAGCAGTTCTTC. It yields the protein CASGLVGTSVYNEQFF.

Turning to this clonotype: The junction differs from germline at one of its ends, possibly a read error. The chain recombines TRBV5-1 with TRBJ2-5; 10 bases align to TRBD2. From germline, CDR1 is SGHRS and CDR2 YFSETQ. CDR3 length equals 16 residues. In DNA form, the CDR3 reads TGTGCCAGCAGCTTCGGACTAGCGGTATACCAAGAGACCCAGTACTTC. This translates into CASSFGLAVYQETQYF. The complete variable domain, with remaining parts taken from reference TRBV5-1 and TRBJ2-5, reads KAGVTQTPRYLIKTRGQQVTLSCSPISGHRSVSWYQQTPGQGLQFLFEYFSETQRNKGNFPGRFSGRQFSNSRSEMNVSTLELGDSALYLCASSFGLAVYQETQYFGPGTRLLVL.

This clonotype showed up many times. V gene TRBV20-1 combines with J gene TRBJ1-5, with unresolved D. Germline CDR1 reads DFQATT; CDR2 reads SNEGSKA (reference sequence). The CDR3 is made up of 12 amino acids. CDR3 nucleotides: TGCGGACTCGGGGTCCTTAATCAGCCCCAGCATTTT. It is translated as CGLGVLNQPQHF.

The rearrangement uses TRBV28 and TRBJ2-7; TRBD1 agrees at 7 bases. The CDR3 is 14 amino acids. J gave up 2 bases and V 7 bases, and 8 bases lay outside the gene matches. The germline V gene has CDR1 MDHEN and CDR2 SYDVKM. The CDR3 DNA sequence: TGTGCCAGCACCTCGGGACAGAGAACCTACGAGCAGTACTTC. Protein: CASTSGQRTYEQYF.

This clonotype was recorded many times. The rearrangement links TRBV18 to TRBJ2-1; no reliable D call. The germline gives CDR1 KGHSH, CDR2 LQKENI. Trimming cost V 1 base and J 8 bases, with 18 bases left between them. This CDR3 region has 16 residues. The CDR3 bases are TGTGCCAGCTCACCACTGGGTTTGTCGACTCGGCATGAGCAGTTCTTC. Its protein is CASSPLGLSTRHEQFF.

This clonotype appeared a few times. The chain uses TRBV20-1 and TRBJ2-7; no reliable D call. This CDR3 region has 17 residues. In germline, CDR1 is DFQATT, CDR2 SNEGSKA (reference sequence). The ends were cut back, 0 bases at V and 0 bases at J, with 18 bases in the middle. CDR3 coding DNA: TGCAGTGCTAGAGATATAATGGCAGTTCTAAACTCCTACGAGCAGTACTTC. It encodes CSARDIMAVLNSYEQYF.

J is TRBJ2-2 and V is TRBV20-1; 9 bases agree with TRBD2. Trimming at V came to 0 bases and at J to 6 bases, leaving 8 bases not matched to a gene. The CDR3 has 16 amino acids. Germline loops: CDR1 DFQATT, CDR2 SNEGSKA (reference sequence). This chain's CDR3 is CSARDLGGRAAGELFF. The CDR3 DNA reads as TGCAGTGCTAGAGATCTGGGCGGGAGGGCCGCCGGGGAGCTGTTTTTT.

This chain uses TRBV7-9 with TRBJ2-2, with 7 positions matching TRBD2. The CDR3 runs 15 residues. Per germline, CDR1 SEHNR and CDR2 FQNEAQ (reference sequence). V trimming: 5 bases; J trimming: 6 bases; junction bases outside the gene matches: 9. In DNA, the CDR3 is TGTGCCAGCAGCACAAGCGGGACCCCCCCCGGGGAGCTGTTTTTT. This translates into CASSTSGTPPGELFF.

This clonotype came up a few times. The chain employs TRBV6-2 or TRBV6-3 and TRBJ1-1; no reliable D call. CDR3 length: 16 amino acids. Trimming removed 6 bases at V and 4 bases at J, with 21 bases between. Germline values: CDR1 MNHEY, CDR2 SVGEGT. CDR3 amino acids: CASSIKMTLGRTEAFF. The CDR3 DNA reads TGTGCCAGCAGCATTAAAATGACGTTAGGTCGCACTGAAGCTTTCTTT.

To note about this clonotype: A read error may be the cause here, since a much bigger clone is one base away. The chain combines TRBV30 with TRBJ2-1; D possibly corresponds to TRBD1 (5 bases). Looked up from germline, CDR1 is GTSNPN and CDR2 is SVGIG (reference sequence). Trimming shortened V by 5 bases and J by 0 bases, and 11 bases separated the two germline ends. The CDR3 covers 14 residues. The CDR3, as DNA: TGTGCCTGGGATCGACAGAGCTCCTACAATGAGCAGTTCTTC. Translated: CAWDRQSSYNEQFF. The complete variable domain, with remaining parts taken from reference TRBV30 and TRBJ2-1, reads SQTIHQWPATLVQPVGSPLSLECTVEGTSNPNLYWYRQAAGRGLQLLFYSVGIGQISSEVPQNLSASRPQDRQFILSSKKLLLSDSGFYLCAWDRQSSYNEQFFGPGTRLTVL.